This TCR beta chain was sequenced in a study of T cells in Graves' hyperthyroidism and ophthalmopathy. The overall study: Peripheral blood collection took place at initial diagnosis, before any treatment. Study results and caveats: In the analysis, a 13 V-J model separated ophthalmopathy from stable hyperthyroidism. Onset of ophthalmopathy came a median roughly 6 months after the model predicted it. Most thyroid clonotypes expanded above 0.001 appeared in blood too.

Turning to this clonotype: Its antigen is currently unknown. A read error may be the cause here, since a much bigger clone is one base away.

Looked up from germline, CDR1 is MDHEN and CDR2 is SYDVKM. V shed 4 bases and J shed 6 bases, with 13 bases lying between them. The CDR3 loop spans 13 amino acids. TCR beta CDR3 regions were amplified from RNA. The primer set for the first-round RT-PCR of the TCR CDR3 was HTBI. Using its own MiXCR run on the multiplex PCR reads, TCRdb lists one record per CDR3 protein. Here the sample spans about 640,000 distinct CDR3 sequences, roughly 15% being singletons. V gene TRBV28 combines with J gene TRBJ2-7, with D unresolved. The sequenced sample consisted of blood. The source is a woman aged 50 to 60 with Graves' ophthalmopathy. The CDR3 DNA reads as TGTGCCAGCAGTTCGGCAGGTCCAGGCGAGCAGTACTTC. Its protein is CASSSAGPGEQYF.